The source of this TCR beta chain is a study of identical twins. The CDR3 spans 14 residues. V dropped 3 bases and J dropped 5; count of bases not matched to a gene: 3. CDR1 and CDR2 (germline): SGDLS, YYNGEE. TCRdb re-called the 5' RACE reads through MiXCR, storing one row per CDR3 protein. The sample lists hundreds of thousands of distinct CDR3 sequences, about 12% occurring once. The same specimen was also included in a second study, on yellow fever vaccine responses in identical twins.

The sequencing input was CD8+ T cells sorted from blood. The chain recombines TRBV9 with TRBJ2-1, with 9 nucleotides matching TRBD2. The TCR was taken from a woman between 18 and 30 years old in good health. Here the CDR3 DNA reads TGTGCCAGCAGCGCGAGCGGGAGGAACAATGAGCAGTTCTTC. Its translation is CASSASGRNNEQFF.